A selection of T cell receptor beta chains follows, all from one sample in a study of shared clonotypes between healthy human individuals. The protocol was immunoSEQ multiplex PCR, while the TCRdb copy is restricted to in-frame clones and leaves out a portion. The sample includes 1 million to 1.3 million clones, around 78% of them seen just once. Sequences were obtained from memory CD4+ T cells from PBMCs. Receptors originate from a man in his late teens or twenties in good health. Some clones in this sample may be carry-over from other donors' samples. The CDR3 runs from the conserved cysteine through the conserved F or W. Each record gives: V gene, J gene, clone size, D gene, CDR3 protein, CDR3 DNA. The D gene is left open where the match is weak. Expanded clones are given a class, and other clones once, few, many or no size at all.

V gene: TRBV30; J gene: TRBJ2-3; clone size: .; D gene: .; CDR3 protein: CAWRHRNMDLPPDTQYF; CDR3 DNA: TGTGCCTGGAGGCACAGGAATATGGACCTACCCCCAGATACGCAGTATTTT
V gene: TRBV9; J gene: TRBJ2-5; clone size: .; D gene: .; CDR3 protein: CASSVEGGHRETQYF; CDR3 DNA: TGTGCCAGCAGCGTAGAAGGGGGGCATCGGGAGACCCAGTACTTC
V gene: TRBV5-1; J gene: TRBJ2-7; clone size: .; D gene: TRBD2; CDR3 protein: CASSSWTSGSYEQYF; CDR3 DNA: TGCGCCAGCAGCTCATGGACTAGCGGGAGCTACGAGCAGTACTTC
V gene: TRBV5-6; J gene: TRBJ2-1; clone size: .; D gene: .; CDR3 protein: CASSASFQGRYGQFF; CDR3 DNA: TGTGCCAGCAGCGCCTCCTTTCAGGGCAGATATGGGCAGTTCTTC
V gene: TRBV15; J gene: TRBJ2-1; clone size: .; D gene: .; CDR3 protein: CATRQTSFGNEQFF; CDR3 DNA: TGTGCCACCCGACAGACTAGTTTCGGAAATGAGCAGTTCTTC
V gene: TRBV15; J gene: TRBJ1-3; clone size: .; D gene: .; CDR3 protein: CATSTVTGRFGNTIYF; CDR3 DNA: TGTGCCACCAGCACCGTAACCGGTAGGTTCGGAAACACCATATATTTT
V gene: TRBV28; J gene: TRBJ1-2; clone size: .; D gene: TRBD1; CDR3 protein: CASSSTRTGPLGYTF; CDR3 DNA: TGTGCCAGCAGCTCGACCAGGACAGGCCCACTCGGCTACACCTTC
V gene: TRBV28; J gene: TRBJ1-4; clone size: .; D gene: .; CDR3 protein: CASRLRINEKLFF; CDR3 DNA: TGTGCCAGCAGGCTTAGGATTAATGAAAAACTGTTTTTT
V gene: TRBV5-1; J gene: TRBJ2-5; clone size: .; D gene: TRBD1; CDR3 protein: CASSKLGQGASRETQYF; CDR3 DNA: TGCGCCAGCAGCAAACTCGGACAGGGGGCTTCCCGGGAGACCCAGTACTTC
V gene: TRBV9; J gene: TRBJ2-5; clone size: .; D gene: .; CDR3 protein: CASSVRDLETQYF; CDR3 DNA: TGTGCCAGCAGCGTGCGGGATCTTGAGACCCAGTACTTC
V gene: TRBV28; J gene: TRBJ1-2; clone size: .; D gene: .; CDR3 protein: CASRGPLNYGYTF; CDR3 DNA: TGTGCCAGCAGGGGACCGCTTAACTATGGCTACACCTTC
V gene: TRBV28; J gene: TRBJ2-7; clone size: .; D gene: TRBD1; CDR3 protein: CASSSPGTGDHEQYF; CDR3 DNA: TGTGCCAGCAGTTCCCCTGGGACAGGGGACCACGAGCAGTACTTC
V gene: TRBV2; J gene: TRBJ2-3; clone size: few; D gene: .; CDR3 protein: CASSEWSTDTQYF; CDR3 DNA: TGTGCCAGCAGTGAATGGTCGACAGATACGCAGTATTTT
V gene: TRBV7-9; J gene: TRBJ1-1; clone size: .; D gene: TRBD1; CDR3 protein: CASSRMTGYTEAFF; CDR3 DNA: TGTGCCAGCAGCCGAATGACAGGGTATACTGAAGCTTTCTTT
V gene: TRBV13; J gene: TRBJ2-1; clone size: .; D gene: TRBD2; CDR3 protein: CASSSTRTSGKYNEQFF; CDR3 DNA: TGTGCCAGCAGCTCCACGCGGACTAGCGGGAAATACAATGAGCAGTTCTTC
V gene: TRBV6-1; J gene: TRBJ2-5; clone size: .; D gene: TRBD2; CDR3 protein: CASRGGSLQETQYF; CDR3 DNA: TGTGCCAGCAGGGGCGGGAGCCTCCAAGAGACCCAGTACTTC
V gene: TRBV25-1; J gene: TRBJ2-7; clone size: .; D gene: .; CDR3 protein: CASSEFLVTDTTYEQYF; CDR3 DNA: TGTGCCAGCAGTGAATTTCTAGTTACGGACACCACCTACGAGCAGTACTTC
V gene: TRBV19; J gene: TRBJ1-5; clone size: .; D gene: TRBD1; CDR3 protein: CASRGQGAPPNQPQHF; CDR3 DNA: TGTGCCAGTAGGGGACAGGGGGCGCCTCCCAATCAGCCCCAGCATTTT
V gene: TRBV28; J gene: TRBJ2-1; clone size: many; D gene: .; CDR3 protein: CASSFQGRGRNEQFF; CDR3 DNA: TGTGCCAGCAGTTTTCAGGGGCGGGGTCGTAATGAGCAGTTCTTC
V gene: TRBV2; J gene: TRBJ2-1; clone size: .; D gene: .; CDR3 protein: CASSEAADRFF; CDR3 DNA: TGTGCCAGCAGTGAAGCGGCAGACCGGTTCTTC
V gene: TRBV14; J gene: TRBJ2-7; clone size: .; D gene: .; CDR3 protein: CASSQAIEQYF; CDR3 DNA: TGTGCCAGCAGCCAGGCTATCGAGCAGTACTTC
V gene: TRBV2; J gene: TRBJ2-1; clone size: .; D gene: TRBD1; CDR3 protein: CASRTGTGVYNEQFF; CDR3 DNA: TGTGCCAGCAGGACCGGGACAGGGGTATACAATGAGCAGTTCTTC
V gene: TRBV7-3; J gene: TRBJ2-2; clone size: .; D gene: .; CDR3 protein: CASSLAPGDRSGELFF; CDR3 DNA: TGTGCCAGCAGCCTCGCCCCAGGAGACCGAAGCGGGGAGCTGTTTTTT
V gene: TRBV6-6; J gene: TRBJ1-1; clone size: .; D gene: .; CDR3 protein: CASSYPYSEAFF; CDR3 DNA: TGTGCCAGCAGTTACCCCTACTCTGAAGCTTTCTTT
V gene: TRBV7-9; J gene: TRBJ1-1; clone size: .; D gene: .; CDR3 protein: CASSTRWAGGAEAFF; CDR3 DNA: TGTGCCAGCAGCACTAGGTGGGCGGGTGGGGCTGAAGCTTTCTTT
V gene: TRBV5-6; J gene: TRBJ2-5; clone size: .; D gene: .; CDR3 protein: CASSLILQETQYF; CDR3 DNA: TGTGCCAGCAGCTTGATACTGCAAGAGACCCAGTACTTC
V gene: TRBV9; J gene: TRBJ2-2; clone size: .; D gene: .; CDR3 protein: CASSVEGTVNTGELFF; CDR3 DNA: TGTGCCAGCAGCGTTGAAGGGACGGTGAACACCGGGGAGCTGTTTTTT
V gene: TRBV5-4; J gene: TRBJ1-3; clone size: .; D gene: .; CDR3 protein: CASSSHELGNTIYF; CDR3 DNA: TGTGCCAGCAGCTCACACGAGCTTGGAAACACCATATATTTT
V gene: TRBV11-3; J gene: TRBJ2-1; clone size: .; D gene: TRBD2; CDR3 protein: CASSPRSGVVPEFF; CDR3 DNA: TGTGCCAGCAGCCCCCGGAGCGGGGTCGTCCCCGAGTTCTTC
V gene: TRBV28; J gene: TRBJ2-7; clone size: .; D gene: .; CDR3 protein: CASGGRPRGEQYF; CDR3 DNA: TGTGCCTCCGGGGGGCGGCCGCGGGGGGAGCAGTACTTC